The sample holds many counts of the clone carrying this T cell receptor beta chain. Its antigen remains unknown. Coverage ceases 3 residues before the CDR3 finishes, and the germline J gene fills in the end. This record belongs to a study of T cell clonality in common variable immunodeficiency. Findings and caveats of the study: Compared with healthy controls, CVID subjects showed increased TCRbeta clonality, mostly in about a third. In common variable immunodeficiency, TCR beta chains reportedly carried fewer deletions and N-nucleotide insertions.

Control and CVID samples contributed equal amounts of genomic DNA. Profiled with immunoSEQ multiplex PCR; TCRdb holds only in-frame clones, not every one. The specimen has about 81,000 clones, none found just once. Heparinized whole blood, about 4.5 to 8.5 ml, came from each donor. The ends lost 7 bases at V and 5 bases at J; junction bases unmatched: 5. The CDR3 runs 14 residues. The germline gives CDR1 SGHRS, CDR2 YFSETQ. The sequencing input was peripheral blood mononuclear cells. The receptor was derived from a person aged 18 to 70 in good health. The chain couples TRBV5-1 to TRBJ2-3; 12 bases fit TRBD2. The CDR3 DNA, read in part, is TGCGCCAGCGGACTAGCGGGAACTCGAGATACG. Its protein is CASGLAGTRDT. The full CDR3 protein is CASGLAGTRDTQYF.